By share, the clone carrying this T cell receptor (beta chain) counts as medium-sized (0.01 to 0.1%). Its antigen is unidentified. These data belong to a study of read filtering for tumor transcriptome and immune sequencing. General study points: Without single-read clonotypes, shared clonotype proportions correlated more between IR-seq and RNA-seq.

Molecular barcoded adaptors covering alpha/delta and beta/gamma chains were used on approximately 400 ng RNA. One entry per CDR3 protein, called by TCRdb with MiXCR from the reads. The sample lists about 24,000 distinct CDR3 sequences; 20% to 25% were seen once. Trimming removed 7 bases from V and 7 bases from J, with 14 bases in between. Germline V CDR1 and CDR2: DFQATT, SNEGSKA (reference sequence). The CDR3 runs to 12 residues. The sequence was collected from a donor aged 40 or older with multiple myeloma. The sequencing sample was made of a population of CD138-negative cells sorted from bone marrow. The chain uses TRBV20-1 and TRBJ2-1, with D maybe TRBD2 (5 bases). CDR3 DNA sequence: TGCAGTGAGGCGGGTTTAAGAAATGAGCAGTTCTTC. It is translated as CSEAGLRNEQFF.